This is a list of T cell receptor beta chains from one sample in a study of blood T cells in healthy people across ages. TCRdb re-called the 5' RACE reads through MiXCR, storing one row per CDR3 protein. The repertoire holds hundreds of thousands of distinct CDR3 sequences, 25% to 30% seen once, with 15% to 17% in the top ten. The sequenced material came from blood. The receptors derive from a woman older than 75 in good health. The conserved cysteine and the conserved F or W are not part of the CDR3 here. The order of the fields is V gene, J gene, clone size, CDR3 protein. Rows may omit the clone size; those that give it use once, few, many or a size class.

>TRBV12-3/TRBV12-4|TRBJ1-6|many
ASSLDGSGVGSPLH
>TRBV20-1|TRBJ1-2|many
SARGWQDANYGYT
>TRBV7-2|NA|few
ASSWTSGGAYNEQY
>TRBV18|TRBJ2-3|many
ASSPNPQDTQY
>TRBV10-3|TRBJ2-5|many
AISQGRTQETQY
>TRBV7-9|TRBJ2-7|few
ASSAQQGGTYNEQY
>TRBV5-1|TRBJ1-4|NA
ASSFGGTNEKLF
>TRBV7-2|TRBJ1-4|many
ASSLDRGTYEKLF
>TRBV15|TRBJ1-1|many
ASSGAFGGRTEAF
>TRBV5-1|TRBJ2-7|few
ASSLGRGGIYEQY
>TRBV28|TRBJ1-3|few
ASSPTDSSSGNTIY
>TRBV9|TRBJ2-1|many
ASSVEAGGRDEQF
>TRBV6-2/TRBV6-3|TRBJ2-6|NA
ASSYEASGANVLT
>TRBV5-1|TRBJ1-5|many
ASSLGTGPGGNQPQH
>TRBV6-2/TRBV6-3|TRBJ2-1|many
ASSYSERGGHNEQF
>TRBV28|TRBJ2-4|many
ASSPGQGAPKNIQY
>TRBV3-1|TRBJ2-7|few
ASSQRQGFSYEQY
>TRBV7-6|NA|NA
ASSLASTNEQY
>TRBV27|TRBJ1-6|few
ASSFAGVRGGNSPLH
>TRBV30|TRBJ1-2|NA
AWSARSYGYT
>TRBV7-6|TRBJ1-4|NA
ASGQESSEKLF
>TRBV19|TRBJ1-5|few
ASSIGRHSNQPQH
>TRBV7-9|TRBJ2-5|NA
ASSLWVDEQY
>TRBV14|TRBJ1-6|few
ASSQAILNSPLH
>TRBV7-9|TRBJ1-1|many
ASSFKSTNTEAF
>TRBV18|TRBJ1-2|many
ASSPGSGNYGYT
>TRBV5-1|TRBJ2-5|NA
ASSIGTANEQY
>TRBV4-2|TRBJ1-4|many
ASSQDGGGRGEKLF
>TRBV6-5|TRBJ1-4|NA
ASSYSSGAPNEKLF
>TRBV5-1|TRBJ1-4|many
ASSVNRGEKLF
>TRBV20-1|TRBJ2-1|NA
SARDSTGGREDEQF
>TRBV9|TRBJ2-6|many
ASSEPRSGANVLT
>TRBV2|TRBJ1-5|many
ASSKEGRGTGFQPQH
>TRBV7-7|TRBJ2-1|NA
ASSLEGSGYNEQF
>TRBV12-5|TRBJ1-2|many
ASGLTGMGYT
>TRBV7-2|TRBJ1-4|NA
ASSKGGFREKLF
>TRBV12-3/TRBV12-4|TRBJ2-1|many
ASSSGVAEQF
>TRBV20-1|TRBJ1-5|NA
SASELLYSNQPQH
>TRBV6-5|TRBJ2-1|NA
ASSYSAPNRAPDNEQF
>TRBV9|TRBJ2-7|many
ASSEGTGGIDEQY
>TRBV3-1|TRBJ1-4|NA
ASSQDLAGQKLF
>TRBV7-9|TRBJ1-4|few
ASSSGQGRGEKLF
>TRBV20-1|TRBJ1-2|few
SAKGRGSDYGYT
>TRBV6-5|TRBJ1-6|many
ASGDRGSPLH
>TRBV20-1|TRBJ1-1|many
SAKQLNTEAF
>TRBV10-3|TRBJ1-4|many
AISATRATNEKLF
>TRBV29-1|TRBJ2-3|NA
SVGTGTSTDTRY
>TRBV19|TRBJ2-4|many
ASREFAKNIQY